This TCR beta chain was captured in a study of blood T cells in healthy people across ages. Study-wide results and caveats: Donors of long life had a larger count of naive CD4+ cells and greater diversity than aged donors.

From germline, CDR1 is SGHTA and CDR2 FQGNSA. The CDR3 spans 15 residues. Concerning this clonotype itself: Its cognate antigen is unknown.

PCR was performed a second time for 7 to 11 cycles using a sample-barcoded 5' primer and a J-beta primer mix. Each cDNA molecule, via a template-switch adaptor with 12 random nucleotides, was tagged. TCRdb used MiXCR to reprocess the 5' RACE reads, holding one entry per CDR3 protein. The sample records roughly 680,000 distinct CDR3 sequences, 40% to 65% being singletons. Sample: blood. The chain carries TRBV7-2 and TRBJ2-5, with TRBD1 matching over 7 bases. The DNA end is more similar to TRBJ2-7, so the J call may be wrong. The origin of this receptor is a woman aged 80 or older in good health. The CDR3 DNA reads as TGTGCCAGCAGCCCCTCCGCCGGACAGGCCTACGAGCAGTACTTC. This translates into CASSPSAGQAYEQYF.